Listed here are 21 T cell receptor beta chains from one sample, sequenced in a study of Ad26.COV2.S vaccination and SARS-CoV-2 variants. Data came from immunoSEQ multiplex PCR; TCRdb stores just in-frame clones and leaves some out. Of roughly 350,000 clones in the sample, approximately 86% were seen once. The treatment here: roughly 20 received Ad26.COV2.S at low or high dose, single or two shots; about 5 received placebo; per-sample allocation not given. Material that was analyzed had been drawn on day 63 after the first vaccine or placebo injection. This sample comprised peripheral blood, obtained in a trial of Ad26.COV2.S vaccine versus placebo. The receptor source for this set is a person aged 18 to 65 who received the Ad26.COV2.S COVID-19 vaccine or a placebo.

The J gene is TRBJ2-2, the V gene TRBV19; D possibly uses TRBD1 or TRBD2 (6 bases each). Germline V CDR1 and CDR2: LNHDA, SQIVND (reference sequence). The CDR3 spans 16 residues. Trimming cost V 7 bases and J 1 base, with 16 bases left between them. CDR3 DNA sequence: TGTGCCAGTACCGGGGGCCCAGTTCTGAACACCGGGGAGCTGTTTTTT. Its protein is CASTGGPVLNTGELFF.

The chain couples TRBV4-1 to TRBJ1-4, with D possibly TRBD1 on 5 matching bases. CDR1 MGHRA and CDR2 YSYEKL come from the germline V gene. Trimming cost V 1 base and J 5 bases, with 8 bases left between them. CDR3 size: 14 residues. The CDR3 nucleotides are TGCGCCAGCAGCCAAGGGGGGTTCAATGAAAAACTGTTTTTT. Residues: CASSQGGFNEKLFF.

The rearrangement links TRBV11-2 to TRBJ2-7; D perhaps matches TRBD2 (5 bases). The V gene's germline CDR1 is SGHAT and CDR2 FQNNGV. The CDR3 runs 16 residues. V was cut by 4 bases and J by 5 bases, with 21 bases left in between. CDR3 sequence (DNA): TGTGCCAGCAGCTCCCCTTTGGGCCGGGCGGGCGACGAGCAGTACTTC. Protein sequence: CASSSPLGRAGDEQYF.

This clone was seen a handful of times. The V gene is TRBV28, the J gene TRBJ1-1; possibly TRBD1 for D (5 bases). Germline CDR1 and CDR2: MDHEN and SYDVKM. Trimming cost V 2 bases and J 5 bases, with 21 bases left between them. The CDR3 extends over 17 amino acids. CDR3 amino acids: CASSLPGTPRLGTEAFF. The CDR3 region has the DNA TGTGCCAGCAGTTTACCGGGGACCCCCCGACTGGGAACTGAAGCTTTCTTT.

This chain joins TRBV28 and TRBJ1-5, with 9 positions matching TRBD1. From germline, CDR1 is MDHEN and CDR2 SYDVKM. The V gene end was trimmed by 4 bases and the J gene end by 7 bases; junction bases not matched to a gene: 2. This CDR3 is built from 13 residues. CDR3 nucleotides: TGTGCCAGCAGTTGGGACAGGGACCAGCCCCAGCATTTT. It specifies CASSWDRDQPQHF.

The chain joins TRBV3-1 (or the pseudogene TRBV3-2) to TRBJ2-7, with 11 bases matching TRBD2. The CDR3 covers 17 residues. The junction had 8 bases not matched to a gene; V was cut back by 4 bases and J by 0 bases. From germline, CDR1 is LGHDT and CDR2 YNNKEL (reference sequence). The CDR3 nucleotides are TGTGCCAGCAGCCTAACTAGCGGGGGCTATAGCTCCTACGAGCAGTACTTC. Its translation is CASSLTSGGYSSYEQYF.

This clone was found a few times. The chain recombines TRBV7-9 with TRBJ2-5; 15 bases line up with TRBD2. CDR3 size: 16 residues. V shed 5 bases and J 6 bases; nucleotides not matched to a gene: 7. Germline values: CDR1 SEHNR, CDR2 FQNEAQ (reference sequence). The CDR3 region has the DNA TGTGCCAGCAGCCCCCGGACTAGCGGGGGGGGGCAGACCCAGTACTTC. Encoded protein: CASSPRTSGGGQTQYF.

The chain carries TRBV4-1 and TRBJ2-1; no clear D gene. There are 15 residues in the CDR3. Trimming stripped 1 base from V and 3 bases from J, with 10 bases between. Germline V gene sequence: CDR1 MGHRA, CDR2 YSYEKL. CDR3 DNA: TGCGCCAGCAGCCAAGGCGGACGCGACTACAATGAGCAGTTCTTC. Protein product: CASSQGGRDYNEQFF.

The chain combines TRBV6-2 or TRBV6-3 with TRBJ2-7, with 13 bases matching TRBD2. Germline values: CDR1 MNHEY, CDR2 SVGEGT. This CDR3 is built from 17 residues. Losses at the gene ends were 2 bases for V and 0 bases for J; bases not matched to a gene: 4. In nucleotides, the CDR3 is TGTGCCAGCAGTTACCCCCGGACTAGCGGGAGCTCCTACGAGCAGTACTTC. It yields the protein CASSYPRTSGSSYEQYF.

CDR3 nucleotides: TGTGCCAGCAGCCAAGTGGTATACGACGGGGAGGACACCATATATTTT. Its protein is CASSQVVYDGEDTIYF. The gene calls are TRBV3-1 (or the pseudogene TRBV3-2) and TRBJ1-3; D is undetermined. CDR1 is LGHDT, CDR2 YNNKEL, per germline (reference sequence). V shed 1 base and J shed 8 bases, with 18 bases lying between them. The CDR3 totals 16 residues.

The chain couples TRBV7-3 to TRBJ2-3; D may be TRBD2 (5 bases). CDR3 length: 16 amino acids. CDR1 is SGHTA and CDR2 is FQGTGA in the germline V gene. V lost 1 base and J 6 bases, leaving 17 bases between the germline ends. The CDR3, as DNA: TGTGCCAGCAGCTTAAAAGGGTCAGCGGTCCAGGATACGCAGTATTTT. Translated, it gives CASSLKGSAVQDTQYF.

J is TRBJ1-5 and V is TRBV5-5, with a tentative D call TRBD1 (5 bases). CDR3 size: 14 residues. V lost 4 bases and J lost 5, with 13 bases in between. Germline lookup yields CDR1 SGHKS and CDR2 YYEKEE (reference sequence). The CDR3 DNA is TGTGCCAGCAGCCCCGGCCCCAGGGATCAGCCCCAGCATTTT. This translates into CASSPGPRDQPQHF. The whole variable domain, remainder taken from reference TRBV5-5 and TRBJ1-5, is DAGVTQSPTHLIKTRGQQVTLRCSPISGHKSVSWYQQVLGQGPQFIFQYYEKEERGRGNFPDRFSARQFPNYSSELNVNALLLGDSALYLCASSPGPRDQPQHFGDGTRLSIL.

This clone was seen more than once but under ten times. CDR3 sequence reads: CASSARQGSVYGYTF. For the CDR3, the DNA is TGTGCCAGCAGCGCCCGACAGGGTAGCGTCTATGGCTACACCTTC. The chain recombines TRBV7-9 with TRBJ1-2; TRBD1 matches 7 bases. The CDR3 has 15 amino acids. The V gene end was trimmed by 5 bases and the J gene end by 4 bases; junction bases not matched to a gene: 10. The germline V gene encodes CDR1 SEHNR and CDR2 FQNEAQ (reference sequence).

The chain combines TRBV28 with TRBJ2-1, with TRBD2 matching 10 bases. The germline gives CDR1 MDHEN, CDR2 SYDVKM. Unmatched junction bases numbered 1, after V lost 1 base and J lost 4 bases. The CDR3 length is 15 residues. DNA of the CDR3: TGTGCCAGCAGTTTATATAGCGGGGGGTACAATGAGCAGTTCTTC. Protein: CASSLYSGGYNEQFF.

CDR3 coding DNA: TGTGCCAGTAGTATAGAACAGGGACTAAGTCAGCCCCAGCATTTT. Protein: CASSIEQGLSQPQHF. V usage is TRBV19 and J usage is TRBJ1-5; a possible D gene is TRBD1 (6 bases). Germline V gene sequence: CDR1 LNHDA, CDR2 SQIVND (reference sequence). The CDR3 totals 15 residues. V lost 0 bases to trimming and J lost 6 bases, with 12 bases between them.

CDR3 sequence reads: CASSPRVVWGMNTEAFF. The CDR3 nucleotides read TGTGCCAGCAGCCCCCGTGTTGTATGGGGGATGAACACTGAAGCTTTCTTT. The chain combines TRBV7-9 with TRBJ1-1; a possible D gene is TRBD1 (5 bases). The V gene's germline CDR1 is SEHNR and CDR2 FQNEAQ (reference sequence). The germline V and J ends were trimmed by 5 bases and 0 bases, with 19 bases remaining between them. The CDR3 is made up of 17 amino acids.

The J gene is TRBJ2-2, the V gene TRBV29-1; TRBD2 matches at 7 bases. Germline values: CDR1 SQVTM, CDR2 ANQGSEA. J was trimmed by 3 bases and V by 1 base; bases with no gene match: 2. The CDR3 totals 14 residues. The CDR3 protein is CSVEGSGDTGELFF. The DNA of the CDR3 is TGCAGCGTTGAAGGGAGCGGGGACACCGGGGAGCTGTTTTTT.

The chain employs TRBV7-9 and TRBJ2-5; D ambiguous. The CDR3 sequence is 13 residues long. Deletions cut 4 bases from V and 7 bases from J, with 13 bases between. CDR1 and CDR2 from the germline V gene are SEHNR and FQNEAQ (reference sequence). In DNA, the CDR3 is TGTGCCAGCAGCTGGGATGCTCCGGGGACCCAGTACTTC. As protein: CASSWDAPGTQYF.

This chain joins TRBV7-2 and TRBJ2-7; D is perhaps TRBD2 (5 bases). The length of the CDR3 is 14 residues. V lost 1 base and J 2 bases, leaving 9 bases between the germline ends. From germline, CDR1 is SGHTA and CDR2 FQGNSA. The CDR3 here is CASSLGRSAYEQYF. Here the CDR3 DNA reads TGTGCCAGCAGCTTAGGTCGTAGCGCCTACGAGCAGTACTTC.

The chain is built from TRBV3-1 (or the pseudogene TRBV3-2) and TRBJ1-5, with D tentatively TRBD1 (5 bases). The CDR3 is made up of 14 amino acids. CDR1 and CDR2 from the germline V gene are LGHDT and YNNKEL (reference sequence). V was clipped by 8 bases and J by 3 bases, with 14 bases between them. The CDR3 is CASGGGFFNQPQHF. CDR3 nucleotides: TGTGCCAGCGGCGGGGGTTTTTTCAATCAGCCCCAGCATTTT.

This clone has only a few counts. The chain links TRBV4-1 to TRBJ1-6; D unclear. The ends were cut back, 1 base at V and 4 bases at J, with 11 bases in the middle. The CDR3 is 16 residues long. Germline CDR1 MGHRA, CDR2 YSYEKL. In nucleotides, the CDR3 is TGCGCCAGCAGCCAAGTCCAGACTGATTATAATTCACCCCTCCACTTT. This encodes CASSQVQTDYNSPLHF.